The 20 T cell receptor beta chains given below trace back to one sample, sequenced in a study of blood T cell repertoires in COVID-19. Profiled with immunoSEQ multiplex PCR; TCRdb holds only in-frame clones, not every one. The data show more than 80,000 clones, 70% to 80% seen once. The specimen was peripheral blood. The receptors come from a human donor in a cohort sampled during active COVID-19.

This clone was observed a few times. The gene calls are TRBV30 and TRBJ2-7; D might be TRBD1 (5 bases). The CDR3 contains 14 residues. CDR1 GTSNPN and CDR2 SVGIG come from the germline V gene (reference sequence). Trimming stripped 3 bases from V and 0 bases from J, with 12 bases between. The CDR3 region has the DNA TGTGCCTGGAGAGACCACAGGACCTCCTACGAGCAGTACTTC. This sequence encodes CAWRDHRTSYEQYF.

This clone was detected only a few times. The chain carries TRBV2 and TRBJ1-6; 9 bases map to TRBD1. In germline, CDR1 is SNHLY, CDR2 FYNNEI. The CDR3 covers 15 residues. V shed 2 bases, J shed 11 bases, and the junction held 7 bases outside the gene matches. CDR3 nucleotide sequence: TGTGCCAGCAGTGAATCGGGGACAGGGTTCGCACCCCTCCACTTT. Translation: CASSESGTGFAPLHF.

The chain joins TRBV3-1 (or the pseudogene TRBV3-2) to TRBJ1-3; 9 positions agree with TRBD1. The V segment lost 1 base and the J segment 7 bases; nucleotides outside the gene matches: 5. CDR1 LGHDT and CDR2 YNNKEL come from the germline V gene (reference sequence). The CDR3 sequence is 15 residues long. The CDR3, as DNA: TGTGCCAGCAGCCAAGGACAGGGGGGAGGTAACACCATATATTTT. Its protein product is CASSQGQGGGNTIYF.

This chain links TRBV23-1 with TRBJ1-1, with D possibly matching TRBD1 (6 bases). TRBV23-1 is an open reading frame whose function is uncertain. The germline V and J ends were trimmed by 4 bases and 0 bases, with 12 bases remaining between them. CDR3 length equals 15 residues. CDR3 bases: TGCGCCAGCAGTCCCGCCGGACAGATGAACACTGAAGCTTTCTTT. The encoded protein is CASSPAGQMNTEAFF.

The chain recombines TRBV10-3 with TRBJ2-7; no reliable D call. CDR1 ENHRY and CDR2 SYGVKD come from the germline V gene. CDR3 length: 13 residues. V lost 6 bases to trimming and J lost 6 bases, with 15 bases between them. CDR3 loop: CAIRREEIGEQYF. The CDR3 coding sequence is TGTGCCATCAGGAGAGAAGAAATTGGCGAGCAGTACTTC.

This chain connects TRBV28 to TRBJ2-1; tentatively, D is TRBD1 (6 bases). There are 13 residues in the CDR3. The V end was cut by 5 bases, the J end by 9 bases, with 14 bases between. Per the germline V gene, CDR1 is MDHEN and CDR2 is SYDVKM. In DNA, the CDR3 is TGTGCCAGCAGTGGAGTACAGGGACGTGAGCAGTTCTTC. Translation gives CASSGVQGREQFF.

The genes are TRBV19 and TRBJ1-3; 9 bases align to TRBD1. Germline V gene sequence: CDR1 LNHDA, CDR2 SQIVND (reference sequence). With V trimmed by 6 bases and J by 2 bases, 5 bases remained unmatched. The CDR3 length is 15 residues. Written as DNA, the CDR3 is TGTGCCAGTAGAGAACAGGGGGCCGCTGGAAACACCATATATTTT. This translates into CASREQGAAGNTIYF.

The rearrangement joins TRBV7-3 to TRBJ2-6; TRBD2 agrees at 8 bases. CDR3 size: 17 residues. Losses at the gene ends were 4 bases for V and 0 bases for J; bases not matched to a gene: 5. The germline CDR1 and CDR2 sequences are SGHTA and FQGTGA. Here the CDR3 reads CASSSLGTSSGANVLTF. CDR3 DNA: TGTGCCAGCAGCTCTCTCGGGACTAGCTCTGGGGCCAACGTCCTGACTTTC.

This clone was detected only once. The chain links TRBV19 to TRBJ2-5; 9 nucleotides match TRBD2. This CDR3 spans 14 amino acids. Germline V lookup: CDR1 LNHDA, CDR2 SQIVND (reference sequence). J gave up 5 bases and V 4 bases, and 5 bases lay outside the gene matches. CDR3 sequence reads: CASSNSGSRETQYF. CDR3 in DNA: TGTGCCAGTAGTAATAGCGGGAGCAGGGAGACCCAGTACTTC.

This rearrangement joins TRBV6-5 to TRBJ2-5; 8 bases match TRBD2. Germline V CDR1 and CDR2: MNHEY, SVGAGI. The J segment lost 3 bases and the V segment lost 2 bases, leaving 5 bases of the junction unmatched. CDR3 length: 15 residues. The CDR3 coding sequence is TGTGCCAGCAGTTACGCCGGGACTAGAGAAGAGACCCAGTACTTC. This sequence encodes CASSYAGTREETQYF.

The rearrangement links TRBV23-1 to TRBJ2-1; TRBD2 agrees at 10 bases. TRBV23-1 is identified as an open reading frame with a role that is uncertain. J gave up 0 bases and V 2 bases, and 1 base lay outside the gene matches. This CDR3 is 16 amino acids long. The CDR3 sequence is CASSQPSGSSYNEQFF. The CDR3 region has the DNA TGCGCCAGCAGTCAACCTAGCGGGAGCTCCTACAATGAGCAGTTCTTC.

The chain combines TRBV2 with TRBJ2-1, with 13 bases lining up with TRBD2. Germline loops: CDR1 SNHLY, CDR2 FYNNEI. The length of the CDR3 is 16 residues. J lost 2 bases, V lost 6 bases, and 4 bases had no gene match. The CDR3 coding sequence is TGTGCCAGCAGGGATGGACTAGCGGGAGCCTACAATGAGCAGTTCTTC. Its protein product is CASRDGLAGAYNEQFF.

In this sample, this clone turned up a few times. V gene TRBV6-2 or TRBV6-3 combines with J gene TRBJ2-1; weak D call: TRBD2 (5 bases). CDR1 and CDR2 from the germline V gene are MNHEY and SVGEGT. With 3 bases removed from V and 1 base from J, the gap between germline ends came to 10 bases. The CDR3 extends over 15 amino acids. The CDR3 loop is CASSYSRGSYNEQFF. The CDR3 nucleotides read TGTGCCAGCAGTTATAGTCGGGGTTCCTACAATGAGCAGTTCTTC.

This chain joins TRBV18 and TRBJ1-2; D gene ambiguous. The CDR3 length is 13 residues. Germline V lookup: CDR1 KGHSH, CDR2 LQKENI. Trimming stripped 2 bases from V and 2 bases from J, with 6 bases between. The CDR3: CASSPTGNYGYTF. CDR3 DNA: TGTGCCAGCTCACCAACGGGGAACTATGGCTACACCTTC. Full variable domain (outside the CDR3, taken from reference TRBV18 and TRBJ1-2): NAGVMQNPRHLVRRRGQEARLRCSPMKGHSHVYWYRQLPEEGLKFMVYLQKENIIDESGMPKERFSAEFPKEGPSILRIQQVVRGDSAAYFCASSPTGNYGYTFGSGTRLTVV.

This clone was seen once. The genes are TRBV6-6 and TRBJ2-1, with 9 bases aligning to TRBD1. The CDR3 runs to 20 residues. With 6 bases clipped from V and 8 bases from J, the junction kept 26 bases outside the gene matches. Germline V gene data show CDR1 as MNHNY and CDR2 as SVGAGI (reference sequence). Here the CDR3 reads CASSSSGQGSPRGRGHEQFF. The CDR3, as DNA: TGTGCCAGCAGCTCATCCGGACAGGGGTCACCCAGGGGTCGCGGGCATGAGCAGTTCTTC.

The chain combines TRBV3-1 (or the pseudogene TRBV3-2) with TRBJ2-3; D is uncertain. CDR1 and CDR2 (germline): LGHDT, YNNKEL (reference sequence). This CDR3 has 11 residues. Trimming took off 5 bases at V and 3 bases at J, with 3 bases between the two ends. In DNA form, the CDR3 reads TGTGCCAGCAGCGCGACAGATACGCAGTATTTT. Its protein product is CASSATDTQYF.

This chain joins TRBV19 and TRBJ1-5; D gene uncertain. CDR3 length equals 13 residues. CDR1 is LNHDA and CDR2 is SQIVND in the germline V gene (reference sequence). V was trimmed by 3 bases and J by 7 bases, leaving 10 bases between them. The CDR3 nucleotides read TGTGCCAGTAGTATGGCCTCAGGACAGCCCCAGCATTTT. It codes for CASSMASGQPQHF.

This chain joins TRBV2 and TRBJ1-3; no definite D call. Germline CDR1 and CDR2: SNHLY and FYNNEI. The germline V and J ends were trimmed by 6 bases and 2 bases, with 11 bases remaining between them. CDR3 length: 14 residues. The CDR3 DNA sequence: TGTGCCAGCAGAATCGGAAGCGCTGGAAACACCATATATTTT. As protein: CASRIGSAGNTIYF.

This chain joins TRBV3-1 (or the pseudogene TRBV3-2) and TRBJ1-2; D ambiguous. CDR3 length: 15 residues. CDR1 LGHDT and CDR2 YNNKEL come from the germline V gene (reference sequence). Trimming took 0 bases from V and 3 from J, leaving 11 bases between them. CDR3 coding DNA: TGTGCCAGCAGCCAAGAGTCCGGGGTAGACTATGGCTACACCTTC. Encoded protein: CASSQESGVDYGYTF.

The chain recombines TRBV10-1 with TRBJ1-4, with D maybe TRBD1 (6 bases). Per the germline V gene, CDR1 is WNHNN and CDR2 is SYGVQD (reference sequence). V shed 0 bases and J shed 7 bases, with 15 bases lying between them. This CDR3 has 16 residues. The CDR3 nucleotides read TGCGCCAGCAGTGAGTCGAAGTCAGGGGATCGTGAAAAACTGTTTTTT. Translation: CASSESKSGDREKLFF.